A single sample is the source of the 29 T cell receptor beta chains below, sequenced in a study of regulatory T cells in long-lasting Graves disease. HTBI primers from iRepertoire and Arm-PCR of CDR3 regions yielded the TCR beta libraries. Via MiXCR, TCRdb re-called the multiplex PCR reads, giving one row per CDR3 protein. The table includes almost 350,000 distinct CDR3 sequences, around 20% detected once. Specified time point: persistent/refractory GD, antithyroid drugs over 5 years with positive TRAb. PBMC RNA served as the TCR library source. Sample: peripheral blood mononuclear cells (PBMCs), taken when the disease was refractory, from a patient treated with antithyroid drugs. The source of these receptors is a female donor with Graves disease.

This clonotype was recorded a few times. V is TRBV11-3 and J is TRBJ1-5, with D unresolved. The CDR3 spans 15 residues. Trimming took off 0 bases at V and 0 bases at J, with 6 bases between the two ends. CDR1 is SGHNT, CDR2 YENEEA, per germline. The chain's CDR3 is CASSLDGDSNQPQHF. The CDR3 coding sequence is TGTGCCAGCAGCTTAGACGGAGATAGCAATCAGCCCCAGCATTTT. Variable domain in full (rest from reference TRBV11-3 and TRBJ1-5): EAGVVQSPRYKIIEKKQPVAFWCNPISGHNTLYWYLQNLGQGPELLIRYENEEAVDDSQLPKDRFSAERLKGVDSTLKIQPAELGDSAVYLCASSLDGDSNQPQHFGDGTRLSIL.

J is TRBJ2-7 and V is TRBV5-4, with 9 nucleotides matching TRBD1. V was pared by 4 bases and J by 2 bases, with 7 bases of the junction left unmatched. There are 15 residues in the CDR3. The germline gives CDR1 SGHNT, CDR2 YYREEE (reference sequence). In DNA form, the CDR3 reads TGTGCCAGCAGCCCAAGACAGGGGGGAACCTACGAGCAGTACTTC. Its protein is CASSPRQGGTYEQYF.

Notes on this clonotype: This could be a read error, since a much larger clone is one nucleotide away. J is TRBJ2-5 and V is TRBV20-1; TRBD2 matches at 7 bases. The CDR3 loop spans 16 amino acids. The V and J ends lost 3 bases and 0 bases, in that order; junction bases with no gene match: 10. CDR1 DFQATT and CDR2 SNEGSKA come from the germline V gene (reference sequence). CDR3 DNA: TGCAGTGCTAGTCGGGGACCAGCGGGGTACCAAGAGACCCAGTACTTC. This codes for CSASRGPAGYQETQYF.

This rearrangement joins TRBV2 to TRBJ1-3; D is unclear. Germline CDR1 is SNHLY and CDR2 is FYNNEI. The V end was cut by 7 bases, the J end by 0 bases, with 13 bases between. The CDR3 sequence is 15 residues long. This CDR3 is CASTLASSSGNTIYF. The DNA for the CDR3 is TGTGCCAGCACCCTCGCGTCTAGCTCTGGAAACACCATATATTTT.

This clonotype was seen a few times. The chain carries TRBV7-9 and TRBJ1-1, with 10 bases lining up with TRBD1. Per the germline V gene, CDR1 is SEHNR and CDR2 is FQNEAQ (reference sequence). The CDR3 consists of 15 residues. After removal of 5 bases from V and 6 bases from J, the junction contained 9 bases not matched to a gene. The CDR3 reads CASSPRQGAEAEAFF. CDR3 coding DNA: TGTGCCAGCAGCCCCAGACAGGGGGCGGAAGCTGAAGCTTTCTTT.

This clonotype turned up a few times. The J gene is TRBJ1-2, the V gene TRBV5-1, with TRBD1 matching 7 bases. The germline gives CDR1 SGHRS, CDR2 YFSETQ. V lost 0 bases and J lost 6; bases outside the gene matches: 2. This CDR3 contains 13 residues. CDR3 in amino acids: CASSLDRGHGYTF. The CDR3 nucleotides read TGCGCCAGCAGCTTGGACAGGGGCCATGGCTACACCTTC.

This clonotype was seen at least ten times. The chain links TRBV6-1 to TRBJ1-5; possible D gene TRBD1, 6 bases. The V gene lost 3 bases and the J gene lost 1 base, with 16 bases spanning the gap. The CDR3 runs to 17 residues. The germline gives CDR1 MNHNS, CDR2 SASEGT. DNA for the CDR3: TGTGCCAGCAGTGAGGTCGCGGGGGCTAGGAGCAATCAGCCCCAGCATTTT. Its protein product is CASSEVAGARSNQPQHF.

The chain carries TRBV4-1 and TRBJ2-7; TRBD1 might be the D (6 bases). Germline V gene lookup returns CDR1 MGHRA and CDR2 YSYEKL. The CDR3 has 15 residues. V dropped 2 bases and J dropped 1 base, with 12 bases sitting between them. Written as DNA, the CDR3 is TGCGCCAGCAGCCAACCTCCACAGGGATCCTACGAGCAGTACTTC. The encoded protein is CASSQPPQGSYEQYF.

This clonotype was counted at least ten times. This sequence joins TRBV6-1 and TRBJ1-2, with D hard to call. The CDR3 extends over 13 amino acids. V lost 5 bases and J lost 3, with 10 bases in between. Germline CDR1 reads MNHNS; CDR2 reads SASEGT. The CDR3 DNA reads TGTGCCAGCAGTCCGGACTCCGACTATGGCTACACCTTC. Its translation is CASSPDSDYGYTF.

This clonotype was observed at least ten times. The junction departs from the called germline gene at one end, perhaps through a read error. The chain is built from TRBV11-2 and TRBJ1-4; D is uncertain. Germline CDR1 and CDR2: SGHAT and FQNNGV. The CDR3 runs 15 residues. CDR3 nucleotides: TGTGCCAGCAGCTTAAGAGGGCCAACTAGTGAAAAACTGTTTTTT. Its protein product is CASSLRGPTSEKLFF.

This clonotype appeared many times. The rearrangement joins TRBV19 to TRBJ2-7; 7 bases align to TRBD1. This CDR3 comprises 16 residues. CDR1 LNHDA and CDR2 SQIVND come from the germline V gene (reference sequence). After removal of 3 bases from V and 4 bases from J, the junction contained 12 bases not matched to a gene. The CDR3 DNA sequence: TGTGCCAGTAGTATCTTTCACCAAGGGGGCGCGTACGAGCAGTACTTC. As protein: CASSIFHQGGAYEQYF.

Notes on this clonotype: A read error is possible here, since a much larger clone lies one base away. The rearrangement joins TRBV7-8 to TRBJ1-5, with D maybe TRBD1 (6 bases). The CDR3 is 18 residues long. V lost 1 base, J lost 0 bases, and 16 bases lay in between. Germline V lookup: CDR1 SGHVS, CDR2 FQNEAQ. The CDR3: CASSLGNRAAYSNQPQHF. In nucleotides, the CDR3 is TGTGCCAGCAGCTTAGGCAACAGGGCTGCGTATAGCAATCAGCCCCAGCATTTT.

The table lists this clonotype with a few counts. This CDR3 reads CASSLGGGGRQPQHF. Here the CDR3 DNA reads TGTGCCAGCAGTTTGGGAGGCGGCGGTAGGCAGCCCCAGCATTTT. V gene TRBV28 combines with J gene TRBJ1-5; no firm D call. V was cut by 3 bases and J by 7 bases, with 16 bases left in between. CDR3 size: 15 residues. Germline CDR1 MDHEN, CDR2 SYDVKM.

The rearrangement links TRBV4-1 to TRBJ1-1; D call uncertain. The CDR3 covers 14 residues. Deletions cut 2 bases from V and 4 bases from J, with 11 bases between. In germline, CDR1 is MGHRA, CDR2 YSYEKL. CDR3 sequence: CASSQLTVLTEAFF. CDR3 DNA: TGCGCCAGCAGCCAATTAACAGTTCTCACTGAAGCTTTCTTT.

This chain connects TRBV19 to TRBJ1-5; unclear D gene. This CDR3 spans 15 amino acids. In germline, CDR1 is LNHDA, CDR2 SQIVND (reference sequence). The CDR3 DNA follows: TGTGCTACATCGCGGCAGTTATATAGCAATCAGCCCCAGCATTTT. This sequence encodes CATSRQLYSNQPQHF.

This clonotype was detected ten times or more. The CDR3 DNA reads TGTGCCAGCGCCCGGGACCGCAGCTCCTACGAGCAGTACTTC. Its translation is CASARDRSSYEQYF. This chain uses TRBV7-3 with TRBJ2-7; D assignment may be TRBD1 or TRBD2 (5 bases each). Germline loops: CDR1 SGHTA, CDR2 FQGTGA. V dropped 8 bases and J dropped 0 bases, with 14 bases sitting between them. The CDR3 loop spans 14 amino acids.

This clonotype was counted a few times. In nucleotides, the CDR3 is TGCAGTGCTAGGCAGGGTTCACCCCTCCACTTT. Translated: CSARQGSPLHF. V is TRBV20-1 and J is TRBJ1-6; tentative D call: TRBD1 (5 bases). The CDR3 totals 11 residues. Deletions cut 3 bases from V and 9 bases from J, with 6 bases between. Germline V gives CDR1 DFQATT, CDR2 SNEGSKA (reference sequence).

This clonotype was counted between two and nine times. The chain uses TRBV20-1 and TRBJ2-7; D might be TRBD2 (7 bases). CDR3 length: 15 residues. V was pared by 0 bases and J by 2 bases, with 14 bases between. Germline loops: CDR1 DFQATT, CDR2 SNEGSKA (reference sequence). The CDR3 coding sequence is TGCAGTGCTAGAGATGGGGCGGGGGCTACCTACGAGCAGTACTTC. Its protein is CSARDGAGATYEQYF.

The rearrangement uses TRBV6-1 and TRBJ2-7; D remains ambiguous. CDR1 is MNHNS and CDR2 is SASEGT in the germline V gene. The CDR3 totals 13 residues. With 5 bases removed from V and 3 bases from J, the gap between germline ends came to 11 bases. The CDR3 DNA reads as TGTGCCAGCAGTCCTACTGAAGTCTACGAGCAGTACTTC. Translating gives CASSPTEVYEQYF.

On this clonotype: Germline and junction disagree at one end, which may indicate a read error. The chain carries TRBV6-2 or TRBV6-3 and TRBJ2-3; D is unclear. The CDR3 covers 13 residues. Germline values: CDR1 MNHEY, CDR2 SVGEGT. The CDR3 is CASRLRSTDTQYF. CDR3 sequence (DNA): TGTGCCAGCAGACTACGTAGCACCGATACGCAGTATTTT.

This clonotype showed up just a few times. The CDR3 nucleotides are TGTGCCAGCAGTCCCCGGGACACCCTGCGGCCCCAGCATTTT. This codes for CASSPRDTLRPQHF. The chain is built from TRBV6-1 and TRBJ1-5; the D gene is possibly TRBD1 (6 bases). Trimming stripped 5 bases from V and 9 bases from J, with 17 bases between. CDR3 length: 14 amino acids. Germline-derived CDR1 and CDR2 are MNHNS and SASEGT.

This clonotype was seen at least ten times. The chain combines TRBV15 with TRBJ2-5; 7 bases map to TRBD2. Germline assignment: CDR1 LNHNV and CDR2 YYDKDF (reference sequence). V lost 6 bases and J lost 2; bases outside the gene matches: 6. CDR3 length: 14 residues. For the CDR3, the DNA is TGTGCCACCAGATCTAGCGGCCTACAAGAGACCCAGTACTTC. This translates into CATRSSGLQETQYF.

This clonotype was recorded many times. V is TRBV5-5 and J is TRBJ1-6; no firm D call. The V gene lost 1 base and the J gene lost 6 bases, with 5 bases spanning the gap. From germline, CDR1 is SGHKS and CDR2 YYEKEE (reference sequence). The CDR3 covers 13 residues. The CDR3 is CASSLWSNSPLHF. CDR3 nucleotides: TGTGCCAGCAGCTTGTGGTCTAATTCACCCCTCCACTTT.

This clonotype was seen only a few times. The V gene is TRBV20-1, the J gene TRBJ2-7; 12 nucleotides agree with TRBD2. Germline trimming cut 6 bases from V and 6 bases from J; bases unmatched to any gene: 12. The CDR3 is made up of 15 amino acids. The germline V gene has CDR1 DFQATT and CDR2 SNEGSKA (reference sequence). In nucleotides, the CDR3 is TGCAGTGCGCGGACTAGCGGGACCAGGTACGGCGAGCAGTACTTC. Amino acid sequence: CSARTSGTRYGEQYF.

This clonotype was picked up many times. V usage is TRBV18 and J usage is TRBJ1-4; the D is unclear. The CDR3 loop spans 12 amino acids. Germline V gene lookup returns CDR1 KGHSH and CDR2 LQKENI. V was trimmed by 5 bases and J by 2 bases, leaving 3 bases between them. The CDR3 spells CASSMTNEKLFF. The DNA for the CDR3 is TGTGCCAGCTCAATGACTAATGAAAAACTGTTTTTT.

The chain uses TRBV15 and TRBJ2-5; D might be TRBD1 (5 bases). The V gene lost 3 bases and the J gene lost 0 bases, with 8 bases spanning the gap. There are 14 residues in the CDR3. Per the germline V gene, CDR1 is LNHNV and CDR2 is YYDKDF (reference sequence). The CDR3: CATSSLGDQETQYF. CDR3 in DNA: TGTGCCACCAGCAGCTTAGGGGACCAAGAGACCCAGTACTTC.

As concerns this clonotype: This probably arose from a read error, given a far larger clone one base away. It is likely a read error, because the conserved phenylalanine at the end of the CDR3 is missing. V and J are TRBV6-6 and TRBJ1-1; D gene uncertain. Germline V gene data show CDR1 as MNHNY and CDR2 as SVGAGI (reference sequence). CDR3 size: 14 residues. V dropped 0 bases and J dropped 0 bases, with 5 bases sitting between them. In nucleotides, the CDR3 is TGTGCCAGCAGTTACTCGGTCATGAACACTGAAGCTTTCTCT. This encodes CASSYSVMNTEAFS.

This clonotype was recorded a few times. The chain combines TRBV27 with TRBJ2-2; D is perhaps TRBD2 (6 bases). The germline CDR1 and CDR2 sequences are MNHEY and SMNVEV (reference sequence). The CDR3 consists of 12 residues. The V end lost 8 bases, the J end lost 5 bases, and 9 bases lay between the germline ends. The CDR3 nucleotides are TGTGCCAGCCGGGACTGGACCGGGGAGCTGTTTTTT. It translates to CASRDWTGELFF.

This clonotype occurred a few times. The gene calls are TRBV3-1 and TRBJ2-7, with 7 bases lining up with TRBD1. Germline V gene sequence: CDR1 LGHDT, CDR2 YNNKEL (reference sequence). The CDR3 consists of 16 residues. Trimming removed 4 bases from V and 2 bases from J; junction bases left unmatched: 11. For the CDR3, the DNA is TGTGCCAGCAGCCTCCCCCCGGGACAGAGCACCTACGAGCAGTACTTC. Translated: CASSLPPGQSTYEQYF.